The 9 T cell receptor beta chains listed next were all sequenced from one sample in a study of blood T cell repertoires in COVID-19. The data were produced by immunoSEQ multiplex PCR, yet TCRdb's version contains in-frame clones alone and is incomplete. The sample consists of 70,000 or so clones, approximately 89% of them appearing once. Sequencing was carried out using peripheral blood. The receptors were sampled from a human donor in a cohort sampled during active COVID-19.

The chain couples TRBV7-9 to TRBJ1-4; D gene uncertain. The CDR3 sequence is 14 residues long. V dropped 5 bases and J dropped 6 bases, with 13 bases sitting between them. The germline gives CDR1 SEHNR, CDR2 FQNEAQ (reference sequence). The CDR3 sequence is CASSRVSRDEKLFF. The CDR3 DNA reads TGTGCCAGCAGCCGCGTATCCCGGGATGAAAAACTGTTTTTT.

As DNA, the CDR3 is TGTGCCAGCAGCTTAGTTGGGACAGGGGGCACTGAAGCTTTCTTT. As protein: CASSLVGTGGTEAFF. The chain is built from TRBV7-9 and TRBJ1-1, with 11 bases aligning to TRBD1. CDR1 and CDR2 (germline): SEHNR, FQNEAQ (reference sequence). CDR3 length: 15 residues. With 1 base clipped from V and 4 bases from J, the junction kept 2 bases outside the gene matches.

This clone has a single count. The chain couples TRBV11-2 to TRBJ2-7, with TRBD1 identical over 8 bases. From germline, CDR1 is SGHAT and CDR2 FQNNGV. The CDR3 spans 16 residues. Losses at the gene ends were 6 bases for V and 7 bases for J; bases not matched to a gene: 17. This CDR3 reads CASRRTPTGGLEEQYF. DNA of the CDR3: TGTGCCAGCAGACGGACCCCAACAGGGGGTTTAGAAGAGCAGTACTTC.

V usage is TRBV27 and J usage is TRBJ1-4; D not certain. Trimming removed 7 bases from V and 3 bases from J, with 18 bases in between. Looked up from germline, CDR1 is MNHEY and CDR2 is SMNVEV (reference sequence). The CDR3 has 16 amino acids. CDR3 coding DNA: TGTGCCAGCAAAGAGGATGGTGGAGAGGCTAATGAAAAACTGTTTTTT. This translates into CASKEDGGEANEKLFF.

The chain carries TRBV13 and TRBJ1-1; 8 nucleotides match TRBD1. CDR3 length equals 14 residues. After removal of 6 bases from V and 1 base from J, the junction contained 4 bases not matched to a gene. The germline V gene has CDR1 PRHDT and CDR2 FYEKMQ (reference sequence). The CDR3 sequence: CASSPDRGNTEAFF. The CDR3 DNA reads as TGTGCCAGCAGTCCCGACAGGGGGAACACTGAAGCTTTCTTT.

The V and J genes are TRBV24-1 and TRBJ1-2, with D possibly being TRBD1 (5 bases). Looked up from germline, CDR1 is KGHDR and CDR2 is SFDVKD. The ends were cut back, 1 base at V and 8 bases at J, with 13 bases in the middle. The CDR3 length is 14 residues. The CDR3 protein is CATSDFRQGEGYTF. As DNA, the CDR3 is TGTGCCACCAGTGATTTCCGGCAGGGTGAGGGCTACACCTTC.

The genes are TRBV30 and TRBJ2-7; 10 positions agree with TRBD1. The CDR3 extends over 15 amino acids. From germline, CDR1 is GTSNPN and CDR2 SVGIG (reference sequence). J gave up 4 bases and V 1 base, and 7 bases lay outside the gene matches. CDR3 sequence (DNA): TGTGCCTGGAGTGAGGTCGGGACAGGGGCGTACGAGCAGTACTTC. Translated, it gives CAWSEVGTGAYEQYF.

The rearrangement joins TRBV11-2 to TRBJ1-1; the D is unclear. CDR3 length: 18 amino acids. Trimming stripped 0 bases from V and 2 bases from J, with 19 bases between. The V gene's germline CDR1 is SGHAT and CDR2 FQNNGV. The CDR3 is CASSLDRLGRLTNTEAFF. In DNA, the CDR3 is TGTGCCAGCAGCTTAGATCGGTTGGGCAGGCTAACAAACACTGAAGCTTTCTTT.

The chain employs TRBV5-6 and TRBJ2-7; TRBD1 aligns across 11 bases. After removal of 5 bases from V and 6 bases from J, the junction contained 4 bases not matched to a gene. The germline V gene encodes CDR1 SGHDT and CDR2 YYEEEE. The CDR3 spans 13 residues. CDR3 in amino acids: CASRTGTGGEQYF. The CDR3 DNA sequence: TGTGCCAGCAGAACGGGGACAGGGGGCGAGCAGTACTTC.